The next 9 T cell receptor beta chains were all read from a single sample in a study of shared clonotypes between healthy human individuals. CD45RO negativity and positive selection for CCR7 defined naive CD8 cells, a population that excluded terminally differentiated effector memory CD45RA+ cells. Assay used: immunoSEQ multiplex PCR; TCRdb lists only in-frame clones, some missing. The sample shows about 2.1 million clones, just over 90% of them seen only once. Sample: naive CD8+ T cells from PBMCs. Receptors were obtained from a man between 18 and 35 years old in good health. Some clones in this sample may be carry-over from other donors' samples.

The count of this clone is one. At the DNA level, this CDR3 is encoded by other sequences in the same sample as well. This chain links TRBV11-3 with TRBJ2-7, with TRBD2 identical over 9 bases. V trimming: 1 base; J trimming: 0 bases; junction bases outside the gene matches: 1. The CDR3 loop spans 15 amino acids. Germline V CDR1 and CDR2: SGHNT, YENEEA. CDR3 sequence (DNA): TGTGCCAGCAGCTTAGGTAGCGGGAGCTCCTACGAGCAGTACTTC. Its translation is CASSLGSGSSYEQYF.

Here the CDR3 DNA reads TGTGCCAGCAGTCTTCGACAGGGCGAGGTGATATACGAGCAGTACTTC. Translating gives CASSLRQGEVIYEQYF. The chain is built from TRBV27 and TRBJ2-7; TRBD1 agrees at 7 bases. The CDR3 is 16 residues long. The V gene end was trimmed by 5 bases and the J gene end by 4 bases; junction bases not matched to a gene: 14. Germline lookup yields CDR1 MNHEY and CDR2 SMNVEV (reference sequence).

This chain uses TRBV19 with TRBJ1-1, with a weak D call TRBD1 (6 bases). The germline V gene has CDR1 LNHDA and CDR2 SQIVND (reference sequence). V shed 10 bases and J shed 4 bases, with 16 bases lying between them. This CDR3 has 13 amino acids. The chain's CDR3 is CAIRRGGGTEAFF. CDR3 nucleotide sequence: TGTGCCATTCGAAGGGGGGGAGGCACTGAAGCTTTCTTT. The complete variable domain, with remaining parts taken from reference TRBV19 and TRBJ1-1, reads DGGITQSPKYLFRKEGQNVTLSCEQNLNHDAMYWYRQDPGQGLRLIYYSQIVNDFQKGDIAEGYSVSREKKESFPLTVTSAQKNPTAFYLCAIRRGGGTEAFFGQGTRLTVV.

V is TRBV4-1 and J is TRBJ1-4; D gene unclear. Germline V gene sequence: CDR1 MGHRA, CDR2 YSYEKL. CDR3 length: 14 residues. V gave up 6 bases and J gave up 4 bases, with 12 bases separating them. CDR3 sequence (DNA): TGCGCCAGCAGTATAAGGCCCGGTAATGAAAAACTGTTTTTT. Its translation: CASSIRPGNEKLFF.

This rearrangement joins TRBV7-3 to TRBJ2-7, with D possibly being TRBD2 (6 bases). Trimming took off 2 bases at V and 3 bases at J, with 14 bases between the two ends. Germline V lookup: CDR1 SGHTA, CDR2 FQGTGA. This CDR3 has 15 amino acids. In DNA form, the CDR3 reads TGTGCCAGCAGCTTACACGGGAGAGGGAACTACGAGCAGTACTTC. Protein: CASSLHGRGNYEQYF.

The rearrangement joins TRBV4-2 to TRBJ1-1; 7 bases align to TRBD1. Trimming at V came to 3 bases and at J to 8 bases, leaving 6 bases not matched to a gene. This CDR3 region has 13 residues. The germline V gene has CDR1 LGHNA and CDR2 YNFKEQ. CDR3 amino acids: CASSQEDRAEAFF. Here the CDR3 DNA reads TGTGCCAGCAGCCAGGAAGACAGGGCCGAAGCTTTCTTT.

The chain recombines TRBV9 with TRBJ2-5, with 8 bases fitting TRBD1. The CDR3 spans 15 residues. The germline V gene encodes CDR1 SGDLS and CDR2 YYNGEE. Trimming removed 4 bases from V and 5 bases from J; junction bases left unmatched: 10. The CDR3 is CASSQSGGAGETQYF. DNA for the CDR3: TGTGCCAGCAGCCAATCAGGGGGCGCGGGGGAGACCCAGTACTTC.

The chain carries TRBV13 and TRBJ2-1; 9 nucleotides agree with TRBD1. From germline, CDR1 is PRHDT and CDR2 FYEKMQ (reference sequence). V lost 2 bases and J lost 6; bases outside the gene matches: 8. This CDR3 has 16 residues. The DNA of the CDR3 is TGTGCCAGCAGCTTAAGTATGGGGACAGGGTTCAATGAGCAGTTCTTC. Its translation: CASSLSMGTGFNEQFF.

The V call is TRBV25-1, the J call TRBJ1-5; D gene uncertain. V lost 1 base to trimming and J lost 3 bases, with 7 bases between them. Germline loops: CDR1 MGHDK, CDR2 SYGVNS. CDR3 length: 14 residues. The CDR3 loop reads CASSEFGINQPQHF. Written as DNA, the CDR3 is TGTGCCAGCAGTGAATTCGGCATCAATCAGCCCCAGCATTTT.